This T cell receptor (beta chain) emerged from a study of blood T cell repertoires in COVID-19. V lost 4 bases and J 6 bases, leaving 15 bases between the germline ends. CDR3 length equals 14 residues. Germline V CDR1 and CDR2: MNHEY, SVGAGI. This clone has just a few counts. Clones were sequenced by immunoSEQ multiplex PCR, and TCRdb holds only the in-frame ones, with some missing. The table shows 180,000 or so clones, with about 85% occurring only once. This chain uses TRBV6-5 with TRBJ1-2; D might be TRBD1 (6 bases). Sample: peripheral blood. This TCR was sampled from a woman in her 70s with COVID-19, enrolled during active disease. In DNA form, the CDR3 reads TGTGCCAGCAGTTCGTACAGGGAGCGCCATGGCTACACCTTC. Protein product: CASSSYRERHGYTF.